This passage covers 7 T cell receptor beta chains from one sample sequenced in a study of T cells after yellow fever vaccination. TCRdb called the 5' RACE reads again in MiXCR, with one record for every CDR3 protein. The table has 230,000 or so distinct CDR3 sequences, approximately 6.8% seen once; the top ten hold approximately 1.1%. The sample in question was CD4+ T cells sorted from PBMCs, obtained on the day of the yellow fever booster vaccination. The receptors shown here come from a man in his thirties or forties who received the YFV17D yellow fever vaccine.

The chain has TRBV7-2 and TRBJ2-2; no clear D gene. Trimming left V 5 bases short and J 3 bases short, with 7 bases between. The CDR3 spans 13 residues. Germline V gene sequence: CDR1 SGHTA, CDR2 FQGNSA. As DNA, the CDR3 is TGTGCCAGCAGCGTAAGCGACACCGGGGAGCTGTTTTTT. Residues: CASSVSDTGELFF.

In this sample, this clonotype turned up many times. This sequence joins TRBV7-8 and TRBJ2-2, with 9 bases fitting TRBD2. The CDR3 has 15 amino acids. Unmatched junction bases numbered 8, after V lost 2 bases and J lost 10 bases. The germline gives CDR1 SGHVS, CDR2 FQNEAQ. This CDR3 reads CASSLPAGGLVELFF. The CDR3 DNA is TGTGCCAGCAGCTTACCAGCGGGAGGCCTTGTGGAGCTGTTTTTT.

This clonotype appeared many times. This chain links TRBV7-2 with TRBJ2-7; 8 bases align to TRBD2. Germline lookup yields CDR1 SGHTA and CDR2 FQGNSA. The CDR3 is 17 amino acids. V was pared by 5 bases and J by 1 base, with 13 bases of the junction left unmatched. The CDR3 loop reads CASSRISTSGPSYEQYF. The CDR3 DNA follows: TGTGCCAGCAGCCGAATCTCCACTAGCGGTCCTTCCTACGAGCAGTACTTC. The whole variable domain, remainder taken from reference TRBV7-2 and TRBJ2-7, is GAGVSQSPSNKVTEKGKDVELRCDPISGHTALYWYRQSLGQGLEFLIYFQGNSAPDKSGLPSDRFSAERTGGSVSTLTIQRTQQEDSAVYLCASSRISTSGPSYEQYFGPGTRLTVT.

This clonotype showed up many times. This chain uses TRBV10-3 with TRBJ2-1; D gene uncertain. Trimming stripped 0 bases from V and 8 bases from J, with 5 bases between. Germline V gene sequence: CDR1 ENHRY, CDR2 SYGVKD. The CDR3 totals 12 residues. CDR3 in amino acids: CAISESPYEQFF. The DNA for the CDR3 is TGTGCCATCAGTGAGTCTCCGTATGAGCAGTTCTTC.

This clonotype was recorded a few times. The V gene is TRBV20-1, the J gene TRBJ2-3; 10 nucleotides match TRBD2. CDR1 and CDR2 from the germline V gene are DFQATT and SNEGSKA (reference sequence). The CDR3 length is 18 residues. With V trimmed by 1 base and J by 7 bases, 17 bases remained unmatched. Here the CDR3 DNA reads TGCAGTGCTAGAGCTTTTCATCATTTAACTAGCGGGACTTATACGCAGTATTTT. Translating it yields CSARAFHHLTSGTYTQYF.

CDR3 in amino acids: CASRGTGLSGANVLTF. The CDR3 nucleotides are TGTGCCAGCAGGGGGACAGGACTCTCTGGGGCCAACGTCCTGACTTTC. The chain carries TRBV5-6 and TRBJ2-6; 8 bases match TRBD1. The CDR3 covers 16 residues. The germline V gene encodes CDR1 SGHDT and CDR2 YYEEEE. The V and J ends lost 5 bases and 0 bases, in that order; junction bases with no gene match: 4.

This clonotype has ten or more counts. The chain employs TRBV5-1 and TRBJ1-2; D is possibly TRBD1 (5 bases). V lost 2 bases, J lost 5 bases, and 16 bases lay in between. Germline V gene sequence: CDR1 SGHRS, CDR2 YFSETQ. The CDR3 is 15 residues long. In DNA, the CDR3 is TGCGCCAGCAGCTTCAGGGAGGGGAGAGGTTATGGCTACACCTTC. Translating it yields CASSFREGRGYGYTF.